The 32 T cell receptor beta chains in this list originate from one sample, sequenced in a study of regulatory T cells in long-lasting Graves disease. Time point of the sample: newly diagnosed GD, antithyroid drugs for less than 3 months. Making the TCR library involved RNA that had been extracted from PBMCs. Researchers made TCR beta libraries by using iRepertoire HTBI primers and running Arm-PCR on CDR3 regions. Via MiXCR, TCRdb re-called the multiplex PCR reads, giving one row per CDR3 protein. The sample has approximately 230,000 distinct CDR3 sequences; about a sixth are singletons. This sample comprised peripheral blood mononuclear cells (PBMCs), obtained at new diagnosis, from a patient treated with antithyroid drugs. These receptors came from a female donor with Graves disease.

There are many counts of this clonotype. J is TRBJ2-3 and V is TRBV7-8, with D hard to call. The CDR3 covers 12 residues. Looked up from germline, CDR1 is SGHVS and CDR2 is FQNEAQ. V was trimmed by 5 bases and J by 4 bases, leaving 7 bases between them. The CDR3 spells CASSHVADTQYF. CDR3 nucleotide sequence: TGTGCCAGCAGCCATGTGGCAGATACGCAGTATTTT.

In its sample, this clonotype was seen many times. V gene TRBV10-3 combines with J gene TRBJ2-3; 9 nucleotides align to TRBD2. CDR1 is ENHRY and CDR2 is SYGVKD in the germline V gene. V was clipped by 6 bases and J by 0 bases; unmatched bases: 4. This CDR3 is 15 amino acids long. The CDR3 here is CAIRPTSGSTDTQYF. The CDR3 region has the DNA TGTGCCATCAGGCCCACTAGCGGGAGCACAGATACGCAGTATTTT.

This clonotype was observed at least ten times. The junction and the germline gene differ at one end; a read error may be behind it. The chain carries TRBV7-8 and TRBJ2-7; unclear D gene. The CDR3 contains 12 residues. Germline CDR1 and CDR2: SGHVS and FQNEAQ. In DNA form, the CDR3 reads TGTGCCAGCAGCTGGCTCTCCTTCGAGCAGTACTTC. As protein: CASSWLSFEQYF.

This clonotype was observed at least ten times. The CDR3 bases are TGTGCCAGCAGTCAGCAGGGCTACGGGGGCACTGAAGCTTTCTTT. Protein: CASSQQGYGGTEAFF. The chain carries TRBV2 and TRBJ1-1; a possible D gene is TRBD1 (5 bases). The CDR3 length is 15 residues. V was cut by 5 bases and J by 4 bases, with 17 bases left in between. Per the germline V gene, CDR1 is SNHLY and CDR2 is FYNNEI.

This clonotype occurred many times. The rearrangement links TRBV4-3 to TRBJ2-3; 10 nucleotides align to TRBD2. CDR3 length equals 14 residues. J lost 7 bases, V lost 5 bases, and 6 bases had no gene match. In germline, CDR1 is LGHNA, CDR2 YSLEER. CDR3 loop: CASSSVAGGYTQYF. The CDR3 DNA reads as TGCGCCAGCAGCTCCGTAGCGGGAGGTTATACGCAGTATTTT.

This chain uses TRBV11-2 with TRBJ1-1, with D uncertain. The germline gives CDR1 SGHAT, CDR2 FQNNGV. Trimming removed 5 bases at V and 4 bases at J, with 11 bases between. The CDR3 is made up of 13 amino acids. The CDR3 protein is CASSPFRTTEAFF. CDR3 in DNA: TGTGCCAGCAGCCCCTTTAGGACCACTGAAGCTTTCTTT.

This rearrangement joins TRBV6-1 to TRBJ2-7; 9 bases are shared with TRBD1. The V gene's germline CDR1 is MNHNS and CDR2 SASEGT. This CDR3 contains 14 residues. V lost 8 bases, J lost 1 base, and 6 bases stayed unmatched. The CDR3 reads CASGSGTGSYEQYF. Written as DNA, the CDR3 is TGTGCCAGCGGATCCGGGACAGGGTCCTACGAGCAGTACTTC.

This clonotype was detected many times. This rearrangement joins TRBV19 to TRBJ1-4; D gene uncertain. V was cut by 3 bases and J by 5 bases, with 19 bases left in between. The CDR3 runs to 17 residues. In germline, CDR1 is LNHDA, CDR2 SQIVND (reference sequence). CDR3 loop: CASSMGTTDGLNEKLFF. CDR3 sequence (DNA): TGTGCCAGTAGTATGGGTACGACGGACGGACTAAATGAAAAACTGTTTTTT.

Many counts were recorded for this clonotype. This chain connects TRBV9 to TRBJ2-3, with 9 bases identical to TRBD2. CDR1 is SGDLS and CDR2 is YYNGEE in the germline V gene. CDR3 size: 16 residues. The trim removed 0 bases at V and 3 bases at J, leaving 5 bases unmatched. CDR3 region: CASSVGSSGVTDTQYF. Here the CDR3 DNA reads TGTGCCAGCAGCGTAGGATCTAGCGGGGTTACAGATACGCAGTATTTT.

This clonotype was seen ten or more times. This rearrangement joins TRBV7-9 to TRBJ1-2; D might be TRBD1 (5 bases). The ends were cut back, 4 bases at V and 6 bases at J, with 21 bases in the middle. The CDR3 sequence is 16 residues long. Germline V gives CDR1 SEHNR, CDR2 FQNEAQ (reference sequence). DNA for the CDR3: TGTGCCAGCAGCTCCGGGATTGGACATATCTATGATGGCTACACCTTC. Translation gives CASSSGIGHIYDGYTF.

This clonotype was counted between two and nine times. V gene TRBV6-5 combines with J gene TRBJ2-3, with 7 bases lining up with TRBD1. V shed 2 bases and J 4 bases; nucleotides not matched to a gene: 0. The CDR3 runs to 13 residues. Germline values: CDR1 MNHEY, CDR2 SVGAGI. Written as DNA, the CDR3 is TGTGCCAGCAGTTACGACAGGGCAGATACGCAGTATTTT. Protein: CASSYDRADTQYF.

The genes are TRBV6-1 and TRBJ2-3, with 16 nucleotides matching TRBD2. The end of the DNA fits TRBJ2-7 better, so the J call may be wrong. Germline CDR1 is MNHNS and CDR2 is SASEGT. CDR3 length: 17 residues. DNA of the CDR3: TGTGCCAGCAAAAAAGGGACTAGCGGGAGGGCCGGGTACGAGCAGTACTTC. Residues: CASKKGTSGRAGYEQYF.

In its sample, this clonotype was seen many times. The chain joins TRBV4-2 to TRBJ2-5; 10 bases agree with TRBD2. J gave up 3 bases and V 2 bases, and 6 bases lay outside the gene matches. The CDR3 contains 16 residues. From germline, CDR1 is LGHNA and CDR2 YNFKEQ. The CDR3 sequence is CASSQLYLAGEETQYF. CDR3 coding DNA: TGTGCCAGCAGCCAATTATATCTAGCGGGAGAAGAGACCCAGTACTTC.

This clonotype was detected only a few times. V gene TRBV3-1 combines with J gene TRBJ2-1; D perhaps matches TRBD2 (6 bases). Germline assignment: CDR1 LGHDT and CDR2 YNNKEL (reference sequence). Deletions cut 4 bases from V and 6 bases from J, with 13 bases between. The length of the CDR3 is 14 residues. The CDR3 loop reads CASSPFGGGNEQFF. The CDR3 nucleotides read TGTGCCAGCAGCCCCTTCGGGGGAGGCAATGAGCAGTTCTTC.

This clonotype occurred a few times. At one of its ends the junction is not consistent with the germline gene, which may arise from a read error. CDR3 in amino acids: CASSLALYHSSPIHF. The CDR3 DNA reads as TGTGCCAGCAGCTTAGCGCTTTACCATTCTTCACCCATCCACTTT. V and J are TRBV7-6 and TRBJ1-6, with D unresolved. The CDR3 is 15 amino acids. Germline CDR1 is SGHVS and CDR2 is FNYEAQ.

This clonotype was recorded at least ten times. The V call is TRBV19, the J call TRBJ2-3; D uncertain. The CDR3 loop spans 14 amino acids. V lost 6 bases to trimming and J lost 0 bases, with 10 bases between them. From germline, CDR1 is LNHDA and CDR2 SQIVND (reference sequence). CDR3 sequence (DNA): TGTGCCAGTAGAACGGACGGGAGCACAGATACGCAGTATTTT. Its translation: CASRTDGSTDTQYF.

This clonotype has at least ten counts. The chain joins TRBV19 to TRBJ2-1; 12 nucleotides match TRBD2. CDR1 LNHDA and CDR2 SQIVND come from the germline V gene (reference sequence). V lost 6 bases, J lost 5 bases, and 5 bases stayed unmatched. This CDR3 is 15 amino acids long. The CDR3 DNA reads as TGTGCCAGTAGAGACAGGACTAGCGGGAACAATGAGCAGTTCTTC. Encoded protein: CASRDRTSGNNEQFF.

On this clonotype: Since a much larger clone is just one base distant, this may be a read error. This chain connects TRBV6-2 or TRBV6-3 to TRBJ2-1; D tentatively reads TRBD1 or TRBD2 (5 bases each). The CDR3 is 14 residues long. The V gene lost 7 bases and the J gene lost 4 bases, with 14 bases spanning the gap. Germline V lookup: CDR1 MNHEY, CDR2 SVGEGT. Here the CDR3 reads CASMVKRGYNEQFF. DNA for the CDR3: TGTGCCAGCATGGTGAAGAGGGGATACAATGAGCAGTTCTTC.

The table lists this clonotype with a few counts. The V call is TRBV6-5, the J call TRBJ2-7; tentatively, D is TRBD1 (7 bases). The V gene lost 2 bases and the J gene lost 6 bases, with 14 bases spanning the gap. In germline, CDR1 is MNHEY, CDR2 SVGAGI. The CDR3 has 14 amino acids. The CDR3 reads CASSYTQGRGEQYF. CDR3 sequence (DNA): TGTGCCAGCAGTTACACACAGGGGCGGGGCGAGCAGTACTTC.

The chain uses TRBV20-1 and TRBJ2-7; 9 bases map to TRBD1. Germline lookup yields CDR1 DFQATT and CDR2 SNEGSKA (reference sequence). The CDR3 loop spans 13 amino acids. The V gene end was trimmed by 5 bases and the J gene end by 3 bases; junction bases not matched to a gene: 5. The DNA of the CDR3 is TGCAGTGCTTTACAGGGGGCGGGCTACGAGCAGTACTTC. This gives the protein CSALQGAGYEQYF.

The chain recombines TRBV7-9 with TRBJ1-2; D is ambiguous. The CDR3 consists of 15 residues. Deletions cut 7 bases from V and 2 bases from J, with 17 bases between. Germline CDR1 reads SEHNR; CDR2 reads FQNEAQ (reference sequence). The CDR3 region has the DNA TGTGCCAGCACATCTCGATGGCAGACGAACTATGGCTACACCTTC. Its protein is CASTSRWQTNYGYTF.

This clonotype is medium-sized. The CDR3 bases are TGTGCCAGCAGCCCTACCGGGGACAGCGCCAACTTCTATGGCTACACCTTC. Residues: CASSPTGDSANFYGYTF. This chain links TRBV2 with TRBJ1-2; 7 nucleotides align to TRBD1. From germline, CDR1 is SNHLY and CDR2 FYNNEI. The CDR3 is 17 residues long. With 6 bases clipped from V and 4 bases from J, the junction kept 17 bases outside the gene matches.

The chain is built from TRBV14 and TRBJ2-2, with D tentatively TRBD2 (5 bases). Trimming removed 1 base from V and 4 bases from J, with 13 bases in between. The CDR3 loop spans 16 amino acids. Germline-derived CDR1 and CDR2 are SGHDN and FVKESK. The CDR3 spells CASSQAAWESTGELFF. The CDR3 coding sequence is TGTGCCAGCAGCCAAGCGGCGTGGGAGAGCACCGGGGAGCTGTTTTTT.

This clonotype was seen only a few times. One base away lies a much larger clone, so this may be a sequencing read error. It is likely a read error, because the conserved phenylalanine at the end of the CDR3 is missing. The V and J genes are TRBV18 and TRBJ2-7; weak D call: TRBD1 (5 bases). This CDR3 contains 14 residues. Germline CDR1 KGHSH, CDR2 LQKENI. V was clipped by 3 bases and J by 2 bases, with 11 bases between them. The chain's CDR3 is CASSPTTVTYEQYL. The CDR3 coding sequence is TGTGCCAGCTCACCGACGACAGTCACCTACGAGCAGTACCTC.

At least ten counts were recorded for this clonotype. V is TRBV28 and J is TRBJ2-3; a weak D match, TRBD1 (5 bases). There are 16 residues in the CDR3. The V and J ends lost 4 bases and 0 bases respectively, with 14 bases between them. The germline gives CDR1 MDHEN, CDR2 SYDVKM. This CDR3 reads CASSSSTGASTDTQYF. The CDR3 DNA is TGTGCCAGCAGTTCATCGACTGGGGCTAGCACAGATACGCAGTATTTT.

The chain couples TRBV14 to TRBJ1-2; 7 positions match TRBD1. Germline CDR1 reads SGHDN; CDR2 reads FVKESK. Germline trimming cut 2 bases from V and 8 bases from J; bases unmatched to any gene: 8. The CDR3 length is 14 residues. The DNA of the CDR3 is TGTGCCAGCAGCCAATCGACAGGGTTCGACGGCTACACCTTC. Encoded protein: CASSQSTGFDGYTF.

The sample holds many counts of this clonotype. V gene TRBV18 combines with J gene TRBJ2-1; D gene ambiguous. The V end was cut by 3 bases, the J end by 4 bases, with 19 bases between. This CDR3 has 17 amino acids. Germline CDR1 reads KGHSH; CDR2 reads LQKENI. Written as DNA, the CDR3 is TGTGCCAGCTCACCGCCAATTAGGGCTCCGACTTACAATGAGCAGTTCTTC. Its translation is CASSPPIRAPTYNEQFF.

This clonotype was seen repeatedly, ten times or more. This rearrangement joins TRBV5-6 to TRBJ2-3; either TRBD1 or TRBD2 may fit D (5 bases each). The CDR3 length is 17 residues. Germline loops: CDR1 SGHDT, CDR2 YYEEEE. Trimming cost V 2 bases and J 4 bases, with 20 bases left between them. The CDR3 is CASSFAGRDGNADTQYF. CDR3 in DNA: TGTGCCAGCAGCTTTGCGGGTAGGGACGGGAACGCAGATACGCAGTATTTT.

This clonotype was counted at least ten times. The chain combines TRBV3-1 with TRBJ2-7, with unresolved D. CDR3 length equals 14 residues. V was cut by 1 base and J by 2 bases, with 9 bases left in between. Germline-derived CDR1 and CDR2 are LGHDT and YNNKEL (reference sequence). CDR3 sequence reads: CASSQGFKTYEQYF. For the CDR3, the DNA is TGTGCCAGCAGCCAAGGTTTTAAAACCTACGAGCAGTACTTC.

The chain links TRBV5-5 to TRBJ2-3; unclear D gene. The length of the CDR3 is 14 residues. CDR1 is SGHKS and CDR2 is YYEKEE in the germline V gene (reference sequence). V shed 3 bases and J shed 8 bases, with 16 bases lying between them. The CDR3 reads CASSWGMVAGTQYF. The CDR3 DNA reads TGTGCCAGCAGCTGGGGAATGGTTGCAGGTACGCAGTATTTT.

This clonotype appeared many times. The CDR3: CASSHWDRGGEKLFF. The CDR3 bases are TGTGCCAGCAGCCACTGGGACAGGGGAGGAGAAAAACTGTTTTTT. The chain links TRBV7-2 to TRBJ1-4, with 10 bases aligning to TRBD1. CDR3 length: 15 residues. The germline V gene encodes CDR1 SGHTA and CDR2 FQGNSA. Trimming removed 5 bases from V and 8 bases from J; junction bases left unmatched: 8.

This clonotype was recorded at least ten times. This rearrangement joins TRBV28 to TRBJ2-5, with D possibly matching TRBD1 (5 bases). Germline CDR1 MDHEN, CDR2 SYDVKM. The CDR3 has 14 residues. V was cut by 6 bases and J by 4 bases, with 15 bases left in between. CDR3 nucleotide sequence: TGTGCCAGCAGCCCTATCCCAGGGTTAGAGACCCAGTACTTC. Its protein is CASSPIPGLETQYF.